This T cell receptor beta chain was sequenced in a study of CD8+ T cells in alopecia areata. Looking at the study overall: Severity of treated patients was scored by affected scalp percentage. Study findings and constraints: An increase in clonality over normal scalp was evident in lesional scalp, especially alopecia totalis/universalis.

In this sample, this clone turned up a few times. Its target is not known. The germline V and J ends were trimmed by 8 bases and 7 bases, with 20 bases remaining between them. The CDR3 loop spans 14 amino acids. The germline CDR1 and CDR2 sequences are SQVTM and ANQGSEA. Extracted from the samples, RNA was reverse transcribed into cDNA to serve as the sequencing template. This table comes from immunoSEQ multiplex PCR, and its TCRdb copy is limited to in-frame clones, with some not included. Of 150,000 to 200,000 clones listed, roughly 60% are singletons. Treatment here: oral pan-JAK inhibitor, 5-10 mg twice daily.

This TCR was sampled from a human donor with alopecia areata. This specimen was CD4+ T cells sorted from blood, taken at week 24, from a patient treated with tofacitinib. V gene TRBV29-1 combines with J gene TRBJ1-4; unclear D gene. This chain's CDR3 is CSFNKVTEGEKLFF. The CDR3 bases are TGCAGCTTCAACAAGGTCACGGAGGGTGAAAAACTGTTTTTT.